This TCR beta chain was captured in a study of CD8+CD57+ T cells in acquired aplastic anemia. Genomic DNA constituted the template upon which TCR beta VDJ and CDR3 profiling was performed. MiXCR was run by TCRdb on the reads, yielding one entry per CDR3 protein. The table has more than 95,000 distinct CDR3 sequences, about 40% seen once. Patients chosen for sequencing had shown CD8+CD57+ cell expansion by flow cytometry. V lost 1 base and J lost 10, with 8 bases in between. From germline, CDR1 is SEHNR and CDR2 FQNEAQ (reference sequence). The CDR3 loop spans 13 amino acids. V gene TRBV7-9 combines with J gene TRBJ1-6; no clear D gene. Sequenced input: sorted CD4+, CD8+, or CD8+CD57+ T cells (not recorded which) from PBMCs. The receptor was derived from a human donor with aplastic anemia. The CDR3 is CASSLGGDSPLHF. In nucleotides, the CDR3 is TGTGCCAGCAGCTTAGGTGGAGACTCACCCCTCCACTTT.